This T cell receptor (beta chain) stems from a study of molecular identifiers for immune sequencing clone quantification. Study-wide context: Within a replicate experiment, RNA obtained from either approximately 20,000 or 98,000 naive CD8 cells was divided into five aliquots, and four of those aliquots were then sequenced. Study-wide points: Highly expanded clone sizes could be underestimated by identical TCR molecules that share a barcode.

TCRdb fed the PCR reads into MiXCR, producing one record per CDR3 protein. The sample has hundreds of thousands of distinct CDR3 sequences; about 25% are singletons. Libraries of naive CD8 cells were prepared from approximately 20,000 to 1,000,000 sorted cells using 10%, 30% or 50% RNA. The CD8+CD4-CCR7+CD45RA+ phenotype defined the sorted naive CD8 T cells. The ends were cut back, 2 bases at V and 5 bases at J, with 15 bases in the middle. The CDR3 is 15 residues long. Germline CDR1 SNHLY, CDR2 FYNNEI. This clonotype was observed a handful of times. Its target is not known. Sequenced: naive CD8+ T cells from blood, with Jurkat cell RNA spiked in. The subset: FACS-sorted CD8+CD4-CCR7+CD45RA+ naive T cells. This clonotype was obtained from a human donor in good health. Some libraries in this study had Jurkat cell RNA spiked in. V usage is TRBV2 and J usage is TRBJ2-5; D not certain. DNA of the CDR3: TGTGCCAGCAGTGAATCAGACATGTGGAAGGAGACCCAGTACTTC. It yields the protein CASSESDMWKETQYF. Combining the CDR3 with reference TRBV2 and TRBJ2-5 gives the whole variable domain EPEVTQTPSHQVTQMGQEVILRCVPISNHLYFYWYRQILGQKVEFLVSFYNNEISEKSEIFDDQFSVERPDGSNFTLKIRSTKLEDSAMYFCASSESDMWKETQYFGPGTRLLVL.